This T cell receptor beta chain is drawn from a study of cytomegalovirus exposure and HLA in healthy donors. This clone was observed a few times. PCR involved 60 Vbeta and 13 Jbeta primers. TCRdb's table, derived via immunoSEQ multiplex PCR, lists solely in-frame clones and lacks some. The table records under 200,000 clones, roughly four fifths of them present only once. This CDR3 has 14 residues. Trimming left V 3 bases short and J 5 bases short, with 14 bases between. Germline V lookup: CDR1 GTSNPN, CDR2 SVGIG (reference sequence). Sample: PBMCs. This clonotype was obtained from a woman aged 18-29 years in good health and CMV-seropositive. The chain has TRBV30 and TRBJ2-4; D may be TRBD1 (5 bases). The CDR3 sequence is CAWRQGAGQNIQYF. The CDR3 DNA reads TGTGCCTGGAGGCAGGGTGCAGGCCAAAACATTCAGTACTTC.